One and the same sample provided the 21 T cell receptor beta chains below, sequenced in a study of lung T cells in sarcoidosis with Löfgren's syndrome. TCRdb re-derived calls from the reads in MiXCR, one entry per CDR3 protein. Altogether 60,000 or so distinct CDR3 sequences are present, 21% being singletons, with the ten largest covering 2% to 2.5%. Sequenced material: CD4+ T cells from PBMCs. Receptors originate from a human donor with sarcoidosis (Löfgren's syndrome or another form), or a control subject (not recorded which).

Remarks on this clonotype: Possible read error: a much larger clone is one base away. The chain employs TRBV19 and TRBJ2-3; D remains unclear. This CDR3 region has 16 residues. The V gene lost 5 bases and the J gene lost 6 bases, with 21 bases spanning the gap. CDR1 and CDR2 (germline): LNHDA, SQIVND (reference sequence). The CDR3 DNA reads TGTGCCAGTAGTCTCCTCGGGCCATTGGCTGGCGATACGCAGTATTTT. Translating gives CASSLLGPLAGDTQYF.

V is TRBV5-1 and J is TRBJ2-5, with D possibly matching TRBD2 (6 bases). The CDR3 contains 15 residues. Trimming pared 3 bases from V and 3 bases from J, leaving 15 bases between. The germline CDR1 and CDR2 sequences are SGHRS and YFSETQ. This CDR3 is CASSSSGTSEETQYF. The DNA for the CDR3 is TGCGCCAGCAGCTCCTCCGGGACTTCTGAAGAGACCCAGTACTTC.

Comments on this clonotype: A much bigger clone sits one base away, suggesting this may be a read error. V and J are TRBV28 and TRBJ1-4, with TRBD1 as a possible D gene (5 bases). Germline CDR1 MDHEN, CDR2 SYDVKM. CDR3 size: 15 residues. CDR3 residues: CASGGRSLPNEILFF. The DNA for the CDR3 is TGTGCCAGCGGGGGACGGAGCCTTCCCAATGAAATACTGTTTTTT. The full variable domain, in which reference TRBV28 and TRBJ1-4 provide the parts outside the CDR3, is DVKVTQSSRYLVKRTGEKVFLECVQDMDHENMFWYRQDPGLGLRLIYFSYDVKMKEKGDIPEGYSVSREKKERFSLILESASTNQTSMYLCASGGRSLPNEILFFGSGTQLSVL.

V is TRBV7-9 and J is TRBJ1-5, with TRBD1 as a possible D gene (6 bases). Trimming pared 5 bases from V and 0 bases from J, leaving 14 bases between. This CDR3 is 16 amino acids long. Germline V gene lookup returns CDR1 SEHNR and CDR2 FQNEAQ (reference sequence). Here the CDR3 reads CASSRGTPSSNQPQHF. For the CDR3, the DNA is TGTGCCAGCAGCAGAGGGACACCTTCTAGCAATCAGCCCCAGCATTTT.

The table lists this clonotype with many counts. The rearrangement links TRBV20-1 to TRBJ1-5, with D unclear. Germline values: CDR1 DFQATT, CDR2 SNEGSKA (reference sequence). Trimming removed 0 bases from V and 5 bases from J, with 17 bases in between. The CDR3 has 16 amino acids. The CDR3 sequence is CSAREGLGLDHQPQHF. The CDR3 DNA reads as TGCAGTGCTAGAGAGGGATTAGGACTAGACCATCAGCCCCAGCATTTT.

This clonotype was observed a handful of times. The chain employs TRBV12-3 or TRBV12-4 and TRBJ2-3; 12 nucleotides match TRBD2. The length of the CDR3 is 15 residues. Trimming took 8 bases from V and 3 from J; bases not matched to a gene: 6. The CDR3 loop is CASLRLAGVTDTQYF. CDR3 sequence (DNA): TGTGCCAGCCTGCGACTAGCGGGAGTGACAGATACGCAGTATTTT.

This clonotype was counted between two and nine times. This sequence joins TRBV28 and TRBJ2-3; TRBD2 agrees at 7 bases. CDR3 length: 14 amino acids. Per germline, CDR1 MDHEN and CDR2 SYDVKM. The CDR3 sequence: CAAGSGSRTDTQYF. The CDR3 bases are TGTGCAGCGGGTAGCGGGTCCCGGACAGATACGCAGTATTTT.

This clonotype was recorded many times. V is TRBV6-1 and J is TRBJ1-2, with 10 positions matching TRBD1. Germline values: CDR1 MNHNS, CDR2 SASEGT. Trimming removed 7 bases from V and 8 bases from J; junction bases left unmatched: 7. The CDR3 is 13 residues long. The CDR3: CASTPGQGIGYTF. The DNA of the CDR3 is TGTGCCAGCACTCCGGGACAGGGGATAGGCTACACCTTC.

As regards this clonotype: This may be a read error: a much more frequent sequence differs by one nucleotide. The chain uses TRBV28 and TRBJ1-3; 7 bases match TRBD1. The ends lost 1 base at V and 6 bases at J; junction bases unmatched: 3. CDR3 length: 14 amino acids. Germline V gene lookup returns CDR1 MDHEN and CDR2 SYDVKM. The CDR3 is CASSLLQGVNTIYF. CDR3 in DNA: TGTGCCAGCAGTTTATTGCAGGGGGTAAACACCATATATTTT.

The table lists this clonotype with a few counts. This chain connects TRBV29-1 to TRBJ2-3; D uncertain. Germline V lookup: CDR1 SQVTM, CDR2 ANQGSEA. Trimming stripped 3 bases from V and 0 bases from J, with 7 bases between. CDR3 length equals 13 residues. CDR3 protein: CSVEVSSTDTQYF. CDR3 in DNA: TGCAGCGTTGAGGTCTCCAGCACAGATACGCAGTATTTT.

The V gene is TRBV28, the J gene TRBJ2-2; the D gene is possibly TRBD1 (5 bases). CDR1 and CDR2 from the germline V gene are MDHEN and SYDVKM. The ends were cut back, 7 bases at V and 7 bases at J, with 13 bases in the middle. CDR3 length: 13 residues. The CDR3 loop is CASKGPRVGELFF. The CDR3 coding sequence is TGTGCCAGCAAGGGGCCCCGAGTCGGGGAGCTGTTTTTT.

On this clonotype: Because the CDR3 is missing its conserved closing phenylalanine or tryptophan, this is likely a read error. The rearrangement uses TRBV5-1 and TRBJ1-1; 8 bases are shared with TRBD1. Germline CDR1 is SGHRS and CDR2 is YFSETQ. The CDR3 runs to 13 residues. The V segment lost 0 bases and the J segment 7 bases; nucleotides outside the gene matches: 2. The CDR3 DNA reads TGCGCCAGCAGCTTGGGGACAGGGATTGAAGCTTTCTTG. Translated, it gives CASSLGTGIEAFL.

This clonotype was observed a handful of times. The V gene is TRBV14, the J gene TRBJ1-6, with D possibly matching TRBD1 (6 bases). This CDR3 comprises 16 residues. The germline CDR1 and CDR2 sequences are SGHDN and FVKESK. The ends were cut back, 3 bases at V and 7 bases at J, with 16 bases in the middle. The CDR3 DNA follows: TGTGCCAGCAGCCAGATAACAGGGTGGGGAAATTCACCCCTCCACTTT. Amino acids: CASSQITGWGNSPLHF.

This clonotype was found a few times. The gene calls are TRBV3-1 and TRBJ1-2, with D unclear. CDR1 LGHDT and CDR2 YNNKEL come from the germline V gene (reference sequence). Trimming pared 2 bases from V and 4 bases from J, leaving 14 bases between. CDR3 length: 15 amino acids. In DNA form, the CDR3 reads TGTGCCAGCAGCCAACGAGGCACCGAGGTCTATGGCTACACCTTC. Protein sequence: CASSQRGTEVYGYTF. The entire variable domain, with the rest obtained from reference TRBV3-1 and TRBJ1-2, is as follows: DTAVSQTPKYLVTQMGNDKSIKCEQNLGHDTMYWYKQDSKKFLKIMFSYNNKELIINETVPNRFSPKSPDKAHLNLHINSLELGDSAVYFCASSQRGTEVYGYTFGSGTRLTVV.

Notes on this clonotype: This may come from a read error, since a much larger clone is one base off. The chain uses TRBV7-2 and TRBJ1-5; the match to TRBD1 covers 8 bases. V lost 4 bases to trimming and J lost 7 bases; unmatched junction nucleotides: 3. The germline V gene has CDR1 SGHTA and CDR2 FQGNSA. This CDR3 spans 13 amino acids. The CDR3 DNA follows: TGTGCCAGCAGCTCGGACAGGGTCCAGCCCCAGCATTTT. Residues: CASSSDRVQPQHF.

This clonotype was counted between two and nine times. This CDR3 is CASSHWEVGYTF. The CDR3 DNA is TGTGCCAGCAGCCATTGGGAGGTTGGCTACACCTTC. The rearrangement links TRBV3-1 to TRBJ1-2; D unresolved. Germline CDR1 is LGHDT and CDR2 is YNNKEL (reference sequence). Trimming pared 3 bases from V and 7 bases from J, leaving 9 bases between. The CDR3 is made up of 12 amino acids.

Remarks on this clonotype: This may arise from a read error, as a much more abundant clone is one base away. The chain has TRBV28 and TRBJ2-1, with D unclear. CDR3 length equals 13 residues. Germline CDR1 and CDR2: MDHEN and SYDVKM. CDR3 sequence: CAGSLPTYNEQFF. CDR3 DNA sequence: TGTGCCGGCAGTTTACCTACCTACAATGAGCAGTTCTTC.

This clonotype was seen repeatedly, ten times or more. The chain uses TRBV24-1 and TRBJ1-4; TRBD1 is a possible D gene (5 bases). Germline CDR1 and CDR2: KGHDR and SFDVKD. The CDR3 totals 14 residues. The V end was cut by 4 bases, the J end by 5 bases, with 10 bases between. The CDR3: CATSDPTVNEKLFF. CDR3 bases: TGTGCCACCAGTGACCCGACAGTCAATGAAAAACTGTTTTTT.

With respect to this clonotype: This sequence may be a read error, since a much larger clone differs from it by one base. CDR3 residues: CNATDRDRLMNTEAFF. The CDR3 bases are TGCAATGCTACGGACAGGGACCGCCTTATGAACACTGAAGCTTTCTTT. The rearrangement uses TRBV20-1 and TRBJ1-1; 8 bases align to TRBD1. This CDR3 comprises 16 residues. CDR1 is DFQATT and CDR2 is SNEGSKA in the germline V gene (reference sequence).

The gene calls are TRBV9 and TRBJ2-7, with D unresolved. The CDR3 has 12 residues. Trimming left V 3 bases short and J 5 bases short, with 9 bases between. Germline CDR1 and CDR2: SGDLS and YYNGEE. As DNA, the CDR3 is TGTGCCAGCAGCGCCCCAGGCCACGAGCAGTACTTC. Its translation: CASSAPGHEQYF.

Regarding this clonotype: A much larger clone differs by one base, so this may be a read error. The V gene is TRBV4-1, the J gene TRBJ2-1, with 8 bases fitting TRBD2. From germline, CDR1 is MGHRA and CDR2 YSYEKL. Trimming cost V 0 bases and J 13 bases; bases outside gene matches: 14. This CDR3 spans 16 amino acids. In nucleotides, the CDR3 is TGCGCCAGCAGCCAAGATATGCGAGCGGGAGACCGGGCCCAGTTCTTC. Protein: CASSQDMRAGDRAQFF.